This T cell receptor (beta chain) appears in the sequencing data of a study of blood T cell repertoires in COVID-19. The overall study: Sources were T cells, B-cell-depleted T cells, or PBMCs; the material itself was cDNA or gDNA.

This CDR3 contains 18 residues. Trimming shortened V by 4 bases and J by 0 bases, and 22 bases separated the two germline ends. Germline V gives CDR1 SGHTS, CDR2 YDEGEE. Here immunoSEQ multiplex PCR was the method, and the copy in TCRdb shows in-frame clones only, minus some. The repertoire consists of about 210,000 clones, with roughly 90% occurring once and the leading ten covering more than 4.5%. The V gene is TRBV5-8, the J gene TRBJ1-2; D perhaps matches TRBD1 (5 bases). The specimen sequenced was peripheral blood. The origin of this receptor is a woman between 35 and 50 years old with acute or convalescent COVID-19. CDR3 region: CASSERWGSNLSNYGYTF. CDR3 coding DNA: TGTGCCAGCAGCGAACGGTGGGGCAGCAACCTTTCTAACTATGGCTACACCTTC. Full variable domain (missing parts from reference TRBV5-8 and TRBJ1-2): EAGVTQSPTHLIKTRGQQATLRCSPISGHTSVYWYQQALGLGLQFLLWYDEGEERNRGNFPPRFSGRQFPNYSSELNVNALELEDSALYLCASSERWGSNLSNYGYTFGSGTRLTVV.